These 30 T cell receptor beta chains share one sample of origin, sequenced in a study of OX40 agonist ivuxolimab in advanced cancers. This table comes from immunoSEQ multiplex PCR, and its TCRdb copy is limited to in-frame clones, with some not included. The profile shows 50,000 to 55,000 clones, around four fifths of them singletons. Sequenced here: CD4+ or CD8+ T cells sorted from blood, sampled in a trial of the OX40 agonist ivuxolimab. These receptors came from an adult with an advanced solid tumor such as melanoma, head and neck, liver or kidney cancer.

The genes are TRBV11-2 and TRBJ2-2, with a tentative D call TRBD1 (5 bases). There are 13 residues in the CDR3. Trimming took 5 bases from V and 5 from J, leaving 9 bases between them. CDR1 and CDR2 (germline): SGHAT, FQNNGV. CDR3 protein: CASSRTPTGELFF. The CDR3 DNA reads TGTGCCAGCAGCAGGACACCAACCGGGGAGCTGTTTTTT.

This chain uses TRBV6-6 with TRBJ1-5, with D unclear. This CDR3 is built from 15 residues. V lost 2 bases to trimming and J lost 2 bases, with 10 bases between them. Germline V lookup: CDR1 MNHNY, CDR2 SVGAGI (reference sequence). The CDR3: CASSYDPAGNQPQHF. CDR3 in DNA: TGTGCCAGCAGTTACGATCCTGCCGGCAATCAGCCCCAGCATTTT.

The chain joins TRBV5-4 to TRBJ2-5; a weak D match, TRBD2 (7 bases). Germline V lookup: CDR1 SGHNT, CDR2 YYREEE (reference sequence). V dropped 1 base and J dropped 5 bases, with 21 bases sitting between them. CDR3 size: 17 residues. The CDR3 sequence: CASSLYGGGIRRETQYF. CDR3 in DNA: TGTGCCAGCAGCTTGTATGGCGGGGGCATCCGGAGGGAGACCCAGTACTTC.

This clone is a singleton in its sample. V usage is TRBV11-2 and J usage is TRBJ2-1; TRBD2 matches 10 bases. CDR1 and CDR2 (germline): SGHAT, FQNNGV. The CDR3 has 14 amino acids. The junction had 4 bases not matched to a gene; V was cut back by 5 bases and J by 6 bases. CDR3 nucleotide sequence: TGTGCCAGCAGCACTAGCGGGGAACGCAATGAGCAGTTCTTC. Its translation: CASSTSGERNEQFF.

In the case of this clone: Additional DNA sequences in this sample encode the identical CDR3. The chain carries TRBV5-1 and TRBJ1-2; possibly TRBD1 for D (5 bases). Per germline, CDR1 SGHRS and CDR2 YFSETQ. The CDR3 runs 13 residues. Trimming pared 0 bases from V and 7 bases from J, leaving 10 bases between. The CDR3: CASSLEAGGGYTF. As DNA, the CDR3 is TGCGCCAGCAGCTTGGAGGCTGGGGGTGGCTACACCTTC.

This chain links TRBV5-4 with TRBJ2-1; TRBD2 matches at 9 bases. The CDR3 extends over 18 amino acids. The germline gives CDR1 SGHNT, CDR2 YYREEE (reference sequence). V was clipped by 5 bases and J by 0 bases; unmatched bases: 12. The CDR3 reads CASSPGLATVSSYNEQFF. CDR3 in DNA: TGTGCCAGCAGTCCTGGACTAGCGACCGTAAGCTCCTACAATGAGCAGTTCTTC. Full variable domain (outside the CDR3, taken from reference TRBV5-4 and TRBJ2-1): ETGVTQSPTHLIKTRGQQVTLRCSSQSGHNTVSWYQQALGQGPQFIFQYYREEENGRGNFPPRFSGLQFPNYSSELNVNALELDDSALYLCASSPGLATVSSYNEQFFGPGTRLTVL.

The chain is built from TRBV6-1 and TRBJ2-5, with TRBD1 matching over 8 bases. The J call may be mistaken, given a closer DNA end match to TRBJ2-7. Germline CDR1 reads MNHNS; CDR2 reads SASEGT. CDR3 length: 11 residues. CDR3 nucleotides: TGTGCCAGGACAGGGGATGGCGAGCAGTACTTC. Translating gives CARTGDGEQYF.

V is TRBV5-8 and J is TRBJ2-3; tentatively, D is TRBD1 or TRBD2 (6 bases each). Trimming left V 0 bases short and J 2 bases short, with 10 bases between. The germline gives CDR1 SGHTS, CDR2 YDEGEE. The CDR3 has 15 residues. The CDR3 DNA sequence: TGTGCCAGCAGCTTGGCGGGGGCCTCCACAGATACGCAGTATTTT. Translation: CASSLAGASTDTQYF.

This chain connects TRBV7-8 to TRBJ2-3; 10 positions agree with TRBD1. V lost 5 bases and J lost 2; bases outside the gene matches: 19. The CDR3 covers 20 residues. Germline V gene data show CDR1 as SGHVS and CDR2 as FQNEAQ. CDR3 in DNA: TGTGCCAGCAGCCTAACCGGGACAGGGGCGCGCCACACTTCCACAGATACGCAGTATTTT. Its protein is CASSLTGTGARHTSTDTQYF.

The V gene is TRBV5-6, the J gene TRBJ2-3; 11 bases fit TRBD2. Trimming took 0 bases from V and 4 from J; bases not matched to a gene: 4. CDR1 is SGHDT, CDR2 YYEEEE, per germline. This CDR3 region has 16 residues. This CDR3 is CASSLELAGGSDTQYF. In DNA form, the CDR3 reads TGTGCCAGCAGCTTGGAGTTAGCGGGGGGGTCAGATACGCAGTATTTT.

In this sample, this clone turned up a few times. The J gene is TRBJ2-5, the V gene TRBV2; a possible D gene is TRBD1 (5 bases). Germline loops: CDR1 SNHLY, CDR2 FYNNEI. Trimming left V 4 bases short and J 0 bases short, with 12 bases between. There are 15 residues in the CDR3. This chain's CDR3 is CASSVTGSYQETQYF. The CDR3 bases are TGTGCCAGCAGTGTAACAGGCTCGTACCAAGAGACCCAGTACTTC.

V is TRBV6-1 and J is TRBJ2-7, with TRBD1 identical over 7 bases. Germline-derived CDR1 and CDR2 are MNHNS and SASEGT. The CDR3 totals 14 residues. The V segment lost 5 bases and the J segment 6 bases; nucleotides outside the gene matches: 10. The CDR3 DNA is TGTGCCAGCAGTCAAGACAGGGTTGTTAGCGAGCAGTACTTC. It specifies CASSQDRVVSEQYF.

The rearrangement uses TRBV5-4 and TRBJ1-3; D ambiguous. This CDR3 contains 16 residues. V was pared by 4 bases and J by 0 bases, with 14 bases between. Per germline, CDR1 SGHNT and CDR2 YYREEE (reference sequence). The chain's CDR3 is CASSAPGQLSGNTIYF. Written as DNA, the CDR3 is TGTGCCAGCAGCGCCCCGGGCCAACTCTCTGGAAACACCATATATTTT.

CDR3 DNA sequence: TGCAGCGTGGGGGTGGCCACACGAGAGACCCAGTACTTC. The encoded protein is CSVGVATRETQYF. The rearrangement joins TRBV29-1 to TRBJ2-5; D is tentatively TRBD1 or TRBD2 (5 bases each). Per germline, CDR1 SQVTM and CDR2 ANQGSEA. The CDR3 extends over 13 amino acids. The V end lost 6 bases, the J end lost 4 bases, and 15 bases lay between the germline ends.

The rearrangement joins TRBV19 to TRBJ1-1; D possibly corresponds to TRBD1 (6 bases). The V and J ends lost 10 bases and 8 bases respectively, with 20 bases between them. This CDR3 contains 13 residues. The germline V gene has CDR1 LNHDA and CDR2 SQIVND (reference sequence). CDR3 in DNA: TGTGCCACTAAAGGTCGGGGGGCCACCGAAGCTTTCTTT. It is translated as CATKGRGATEAFF.

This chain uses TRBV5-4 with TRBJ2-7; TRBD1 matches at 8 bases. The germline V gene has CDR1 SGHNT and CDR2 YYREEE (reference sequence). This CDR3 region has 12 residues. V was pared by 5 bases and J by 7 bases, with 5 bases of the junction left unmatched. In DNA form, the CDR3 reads TGTGCCAGCAGATACACAGGGGGGGAGCAGTACTTC. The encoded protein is CASRYTGGEQYF.

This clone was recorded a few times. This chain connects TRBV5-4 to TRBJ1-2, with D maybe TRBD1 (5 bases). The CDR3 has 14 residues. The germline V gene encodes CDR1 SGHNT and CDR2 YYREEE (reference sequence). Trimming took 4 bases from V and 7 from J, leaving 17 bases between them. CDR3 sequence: CASSQTGGEGGYTF. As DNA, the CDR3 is TGTGCCAGCAGCCAGACTGGGGGGGAGGGTGGCTACACCTTC.

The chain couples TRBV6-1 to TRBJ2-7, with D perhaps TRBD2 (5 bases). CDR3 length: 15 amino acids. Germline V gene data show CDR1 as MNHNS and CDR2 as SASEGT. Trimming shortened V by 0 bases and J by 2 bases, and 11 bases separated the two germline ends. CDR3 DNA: TGTGCCAGCAGTGAAGCGCATCGGGGTGCCTACGAGCAGTACTTC. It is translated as CASSEAHRGAYEQYF.

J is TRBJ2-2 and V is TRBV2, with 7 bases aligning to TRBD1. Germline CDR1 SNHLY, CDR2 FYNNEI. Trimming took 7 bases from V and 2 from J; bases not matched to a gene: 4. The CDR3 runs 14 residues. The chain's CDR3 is CASIRDRNTGELFF. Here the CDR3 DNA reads TGTGCCAGCATCCGGGACAGAAACACCGGGGAGCTGTTTTTT.

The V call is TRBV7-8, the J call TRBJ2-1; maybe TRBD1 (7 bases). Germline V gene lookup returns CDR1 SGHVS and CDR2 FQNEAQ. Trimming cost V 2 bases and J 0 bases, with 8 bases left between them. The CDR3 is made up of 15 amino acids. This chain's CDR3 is CASSLQGGSYNEQFF. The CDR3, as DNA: TGTGCCAGCAGCTTACAGGGGGGCTCCTACAATGAGCAGTTCTTC.

This CDR3 reads CASSLVGGSTDTQYF. The CDR3 DNA reads as TGTGCCAGCAGCTTAGTTGGGGGCAGCACAGATACGCAGTATTTT. The chain couples TRBV11-3 to TRBJ2-3; TRBD1 is a possible D gene (6 bases). CDR1 is SGHNT, CDR2 YENEEA, per germline. The V and J ends lost 1 base and 0 bases respectively, with 8 bases between them. The CDR3 covers 15 residues. Full variable domain (missing parts from reference TRBV11-3 and TRBJ2-3): EAGVVQSPRYKIIEKKQPVAFWCNPISGHNTLYWYLQNLGQGPELLIRYENEEAVDDSQLPKDRFSAERLKGVDSTLKIQPAELGDSAVYLCASSLVGGSTDTQYFGPGTRLTVL.

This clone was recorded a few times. DNA of the CDR3: TGTGCCAGCAGCCTGGGGGGGGCGGCTAATGAAAAACTGTTTTTT. Its translation is CASSLGGAANEKLFF. The genes are TRBV11-2 and TRBJ1-4; maybe TRBD1 (6 bases). CDR1 and CDR2 from the germline V gene are SGHAT and FQNNGV. Trimming stripped 5 bases from V and 3 bases from J, with 13 bases between. The CDR3 contains 15 residues.

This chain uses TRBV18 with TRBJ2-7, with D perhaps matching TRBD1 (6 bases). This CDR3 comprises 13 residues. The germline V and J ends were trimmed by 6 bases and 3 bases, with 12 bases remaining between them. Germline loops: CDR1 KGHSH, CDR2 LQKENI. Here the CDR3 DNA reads TGTGCCAGCTCCCGGGACAAAATCTACGAGCAGTACTTC. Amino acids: CASSRDKIYEQYF.

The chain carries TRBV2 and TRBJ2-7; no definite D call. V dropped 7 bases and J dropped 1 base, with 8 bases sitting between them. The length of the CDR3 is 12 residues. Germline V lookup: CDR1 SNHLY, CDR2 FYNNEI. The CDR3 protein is CASMRRSYEQYF. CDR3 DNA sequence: TGTGCCAGCATGCGTCGGTCCTACGAGCAGTACTTC. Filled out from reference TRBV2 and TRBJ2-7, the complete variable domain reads EPEVTQTPSHQVTQMGQEVILRCVPISNHLYFYWYRQILGQKVEFLVSFYNNEISEKSEIFDDQFSVERPDGSNFTLKIRSTKLEDSAMYFCASMRRSYEQYFGPGTRLTVT.

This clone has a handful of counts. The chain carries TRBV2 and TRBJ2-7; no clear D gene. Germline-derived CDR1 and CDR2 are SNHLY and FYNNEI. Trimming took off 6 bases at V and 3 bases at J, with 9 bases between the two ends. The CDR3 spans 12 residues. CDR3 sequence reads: CASRAGFYEQYF. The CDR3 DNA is TGTGCCAGCAGGGCCGGATTCTACGAGCAGTACTTC.

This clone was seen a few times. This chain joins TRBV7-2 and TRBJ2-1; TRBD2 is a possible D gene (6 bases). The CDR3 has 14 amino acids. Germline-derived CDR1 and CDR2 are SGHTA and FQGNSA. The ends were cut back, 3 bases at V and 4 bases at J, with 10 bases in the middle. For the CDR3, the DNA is TGTGCCAGCAGCTTGTTGCGGGGATACAATGAGCAGTTCTTC. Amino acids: CASSLLRGYNEQFF.

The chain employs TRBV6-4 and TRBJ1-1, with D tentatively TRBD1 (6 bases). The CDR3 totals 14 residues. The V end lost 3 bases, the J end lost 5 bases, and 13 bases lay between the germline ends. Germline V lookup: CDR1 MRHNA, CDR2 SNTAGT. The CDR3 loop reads CASSEQGGITEAFF. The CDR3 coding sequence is TGTGCCAGCAGTGAGCAAGGGGGGATAACTGAAGCTTTCTTT.

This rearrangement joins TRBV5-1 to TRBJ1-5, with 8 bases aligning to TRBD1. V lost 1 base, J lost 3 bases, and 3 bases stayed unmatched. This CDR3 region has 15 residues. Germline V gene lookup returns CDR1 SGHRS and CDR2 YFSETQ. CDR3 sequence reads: CASSLSGGDNQPQHF. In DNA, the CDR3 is TGCGCCAGCAGCTTGTCAGGGGGCGACAATCAGCCCCAGCATTTT.

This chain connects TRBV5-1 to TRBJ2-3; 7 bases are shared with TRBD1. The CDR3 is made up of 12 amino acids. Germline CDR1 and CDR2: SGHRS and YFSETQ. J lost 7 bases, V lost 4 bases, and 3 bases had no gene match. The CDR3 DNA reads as TGCGCCAGCAGCGAACAGGGGAATACGCAGTATTTT. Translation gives CASSEQGNTQYF.

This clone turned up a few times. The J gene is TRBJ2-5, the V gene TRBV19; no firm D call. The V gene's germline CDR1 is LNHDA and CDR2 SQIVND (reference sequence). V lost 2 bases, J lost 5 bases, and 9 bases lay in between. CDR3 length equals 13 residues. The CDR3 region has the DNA TGTGCCAGTAGTATATCAGCATCCGAGACCCAGTACTTC. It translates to CASSISASETQYF.